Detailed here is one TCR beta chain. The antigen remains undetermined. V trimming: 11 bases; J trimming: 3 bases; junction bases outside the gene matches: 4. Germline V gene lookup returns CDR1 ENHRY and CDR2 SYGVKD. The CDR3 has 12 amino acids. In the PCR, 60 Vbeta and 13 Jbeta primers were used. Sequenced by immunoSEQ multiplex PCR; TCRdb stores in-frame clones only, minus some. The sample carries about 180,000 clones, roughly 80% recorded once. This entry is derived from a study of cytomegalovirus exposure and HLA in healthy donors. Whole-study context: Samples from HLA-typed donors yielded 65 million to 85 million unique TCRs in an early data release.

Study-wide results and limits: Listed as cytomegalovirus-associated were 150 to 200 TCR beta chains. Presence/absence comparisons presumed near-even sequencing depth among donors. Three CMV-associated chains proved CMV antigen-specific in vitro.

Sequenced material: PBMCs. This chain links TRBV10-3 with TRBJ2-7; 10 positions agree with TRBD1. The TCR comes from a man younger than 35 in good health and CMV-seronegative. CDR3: CALGTGDYEQYF. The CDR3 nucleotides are TGTGCCCTCGGGACAGGGGACTACGAGCAGTACTTC.